The T cell receptor beta chain described here comes from a study of blood T cells in healthy people across ages. The CDR3 covers 19 residues. The V and J ends lost 1 base and 0 bases respectively, with 19 bases between them. The germline V gene encodes CDR1 SGHVS and CDR2 FNYEAQ. Only a few counts were recorded for this clonotype. Its antigen remains unknown. Study-wide results and caveats: PBMCs left unsorted prevented a conclusive naive versus antigen-experienced comparison. Estimates of total diversity, which came from one million sequenced T cells, were considered to be underestimates.

A second roughly 6 to 11 cycle PCR used barcoded and J-beta primers. TCRdb redid the calling of the 5' RACE reads with MiXCR, one entry per CDR3 protein. The sample lists roughly 1.7 million distinct CDR3 sequences, about 31% occurring once. The chain uses TRBV7-6 and TRBJ2-1; no clear D gene. Sequenced material: blood. This TCR derives from a woman under 40 in good health. In nucleotides, the CDR3 is TGTGCCAGCAGCTTAGGCTCCCCGTTCGATGCTAGCTCCTACAATGAGCAGTTCTTC. Translation gives CASSLGSPFDASSYNEQFF.